Presented here are 27 T cell receptor beta chains from one specimen sequenced in a study of shared clonotypes between healthy human individuals. Method: immunoSEQ multiplex PCR; TCRdb's copy keeps in-frame clones and lacks some. The sample records nearly 500,000 clones, around 78% being singletons. What was sequenced was PBMCs. Receptor source: a woman aged 40 to 50 in good health. Some clones in this sample may be carry-over from other donors' samples.

The chain is built from TRBV12-5 and TRBJ2-2, with 7 bases fitting TRBD1. The J segment lost 6 bases and the V segment lost 0 bases, leaving 10 bases of the junction unmatched. Germline V gene sequence: CDR1 LGHNT, CDR2 FRNRAP. CDR3 length: 17 amino acids. CDR3 region: CASGLVPKTGRAGELFF. In nucleotides, the CDR3 is TGTGCTAGTGGTTTGGTTCCGAAGACAGGGCGAGCCGGGGAGCTGTTTTTT.

This clone has a handful of counts. V is TRBV5-1 and J is TRBJ2-7, with TRBD2 identical over 8 bases. Germline CDR1 SGHRS, CDR2 YFSETQ. The CDR3 sequence is 15 residues long. V trimming: 4 bases; J trimming: 4 bases; junction bases outside the gene matches: 10. In DNA form, the CDR3 reads TGCGCCAGCAGCCTCAAGCGGGAGTTGGGTTACGAGCAGTACTTC. Translated, it gives CASSLKRELGYEQYF.

This chain uses TRBV7-8 with TRBJ1-2; TRBD1 matches 7 bases. The CDR3 covers 16 residues. The V and J ends lost 4 bases and 7 bases, in that order; junction bases with no gene match: 15. Germline lookup yields CDR1 SGHVS and CDR2 FQNEAQ. The CDR3 region is CASSSLMVNRGSGYTF. The DNA of the CDR3 is TGTGCCAGCAGCTCCTTGATGGTGAACAGGGGCTCTGGCTACACCTTC. Based on the CDR3 plus reference TRBV7-8 and TRBJ1-2, the full variable domain is GAGVSQSPRYKVAKRGQDVALRCDPISGHVSLFWYQQALGQGPEFLTYFQNEAQLDKSGLPSDRFFAERPEGSVSTLKIQRTQQEDSAVYLCASSSLMVNRGSGYTFGSGTRLTVV.

The gene calls are TRBV7-3 and TRBJ2-1; either TRBD1 or TRBD2 may supply D (5 bases each). Germline CDR1 and CDR2: SGHTA and FQGTGA. The CDR3 runs 15 residues. Trimming removed 4 bases from V and 0 bases from J, with 10 bases in between. DNA of the CDR3: TGTGCCAGCAGCTCCCAGGGAGCCTCCTACAATGAGCAGTTCTTC. This encodes CASSSQGASYNEQFF. The full variable domain, in which reference TRBV7-3 and TRBJ2-1 provide the parts outside the CDR3, is GAGVSQTPSNKVTEKGKYVELRCDPISGHTALYWYRQSLGQGPEFLIYFQGTGAADDSGLPNDRFFAVRPEGSVSTLKIQRTERGDSAVYLCASSSQGASYNEQFFGPGTRLTVL.

A few counts support this clone. The CDR3 bases are TGTGCCAGTAGATGGAGGGGCAGCAATCAGCCCCAGCATTTT. Translation gives CASRWRGSNQPQHF. The chain carries TRBV19 and TRBJ1-5, with a tentative D call TRBD1 (5 bases). Germline V lookup: CDR1 LNHDA, CDR2 SQIVND (reference sequence). With 6 bases removed from V and 1 base from J, the gap between germline ends came to 10 bases. The length of the CDR3 is 14 residues. The full variable domain, rest sourced from reference TRBV19 and TRBJ1-5, is DGGITQSPKYLFRKEGQNVTLSCEQNLNHDAMYWYRQDPGQGLRLIYYSQIVNDFQKGDIAEGYSVSREKKESFPLTVTSAQKNPTAFYLCASRWRGSNQPQHFGDGTRLSIL.

This clone has a handful of counts. V gene TRBV2 combines with J gene TRBJ1-2, with 9 bases aligning to TRBD1. Germline V CDR1 and CDR2: SNHLY, FYNNEI. The CDR3 length is 13 residues. After removal of 7 bases from V and 7 bases from J, the junction contained 7 bases not matched to a gene. CDR3 nucleotide sequence: TGTGCCAGCATCCGGACAGGGGACGGTGGCTACACCTTC. Amino acids: CASIRTGDGGYTF.

This clone has a single count. V usage is TRBV5-1 and J usage is TRBJ2-7; D remains unclear. Germline-derived CDR1 and CDR2 are SGHRS and YFSETQ. Trimming removed 0 bases from V and 3 bases from J, with 13 bases in between. This CDR3 region has 15 residues. The CDR3 is CASSLVPGPGYEQYF. CDR3 nucleotide sequence: TGCGCCAGCAGCTTGGTCCCCGGGCCCGGCTACGAGCAGTACTTC.

The chain is built from TRBV6-7 and TRBJ1-1, with 9 nucleotides matching TRBD1. TRBV6-7 qualifies as an ORF whose function is uncertain. J lost 2 bases, V lost 4 bases, and 5 bases had no gene match. The length of the CDR3 is 15 residues. Written as DNA, the CDR3 is TGTGCCAGCAGTTCGGACAGGGGTGAAAACACTGAAGCTTTCTTT. Translating it yields CASSSDRGENTEAFF.

This clone was detected a few times. The chain has TRBV29-1 and TRBJ2-1; D perhaps matches TRBD1 (5 bases). The CDR3 has 14 amino acids. V gave up 5 bases and J gave up 0 bases, with 11 bases separating them. Per germline, CDR1 SQVTM and CDR2 ANQGSEA. The CDR3 loop is CSVWGGNSYNEQFF. CDR3 DNA sequence: TGCAGCGTTTGGGGCGGAAACTCCTACAATGAGCAGTTCTTC.

This chain uses TRBV4-3 with TRBJ2-6; maybe TRBD2 (6 bases). This CDR3 has 16 amino acids. Germline CDR1 and CDR2: LGHNA and YSLEER. V was cut by 1 base and J by 2 bases, with 9 bases left in between. The CDR3 coding sequence is TGCGCCAGCAGCCAAGGGGGGGTAGCTGGGGCCAACGTCCTGACTTTC. The encoded protein is CASSQGGVAGANVLTF.

The gene calls are TRBV6-5 and TRBJ2-7; D not resolved. CDR1 is MNHEY, CDR2 SVGAGI, per germline. The CDR3 loop spans 14 amino acids. Trimming removed 7 bases at V and 5 bases at J, with 18 bases between. CDR3 nucleotide sequence: TGTGCCAGCAAGAAGGGCCTGACCCGCCACGAGCAGTACTTC. Its protein product is CASKKGLTRHEQYF.

The chain joins TRBV6-5 to TRBJ1-5; 11 bases are shared with TRBD1. CDR1 is MNHEY and CDR2 is SVGAGI in the germline V gene. With 4 bases clipped from V and 6 bases from J, the junction kept 5 bases outside the gene matches. The CDR3 extends over 15 amino acids. The CDR3 protein is CASSSGTGGGQPQHF. The CDR3 DNA sequence: TGTGCCAGCAGTTCCGGGACAGGGGGTGGTCAGCCCCAGCATTTT.

The genes are TRBV18 and TRBJ2-7, with D perhaps assigned TRBD1 or TRBD2 (5 bases each). Per the germline V gene, CDR1 is KGHSH and CDR2 is LQKENI. With 4 bases removed from V and 4 bases from J, the gap between germline ends came to 17 bases. The CDR3 is made up of 15 amino acids. The CDR3 reads CASSLTRGRGYEQYF. The CDR3 DNA reads TGTGCCAGCTCACTAACCCGGGGTAGGGGTTACGAGCAGTACTTC.

This clone was detected a few times. V is TRBV6-1 and J is TRBJ2-6, with D uncertain. CDR1 and CDR2 (germline): MNHNS, SASEGT. This CDR3 region has 15 residues. V was cut by 1 base and J by 1 base, with 5 bases left in between. The CDR3 sequence: CASSEDRSGANVLTF. The CDR3 nucleotides are TGTGCCAGCAGTGAAGACAGATCTGGGGCCAACGTCCTGACTTTC.

This clone appeared once. The CDR3 here is CASSISGAAYTDTQYF. The CDR3 region has the DNA TGTGCCAGTAGCATATCCGGCGCCGCTTACACAGATACGCAGTATTTT. The V and J genes are TRBV19 and TRBJ2-3; no clear D gene. CDR3 size: 16 residues. Trimming cost V 6 bases and J 2 bases, with 18 bases left between them. CDR1 is LNHDA, CDR2 SQIVND, per germline (reference sequence).

The chain links TRBV2 to TRBJ2-1, with TRBD2 matching 11 bases. This CDR3 contains 18 residues. V shed 0 bases, J shed 6 bases, and the junction held 10 bases outside the gene matches. Germline CDR1 SNHLY, CDR2 FYNNEI. The CDR3 nucleotides read TGTGCCAGCAGTGAAGCTATAGCGGGAGGGCCGGGCGGCAATGAGCAGTTCTTC. It codes for CASSEAIAGGPGGNEQFF.

The V call is TRBV18, the J call TRBJ2-1, with 10 bases that match TRBD2. The germline V gene has CDR1 KGHSH and CDR2 LQKENI. Trimming cost V 4 bases and J 7 bases; bases outside gene matches: 4. This CDR3 contains 14 residues. The CDR3 protein is CASSLAGGDNEQFF. The CDR3 DNA sequence: TGTGCCAGCTCACTAGCGGGAGGAGATAATGAGCAGTTCTTC. Looking up the rest from reference TRBV18 and TRBJ2-1 gives the full variable domain: NAGVMQNPRHLVRRRGQEARLRCSPMKGHSHVYWYRQLPEEGLKFMVYLQKENIIDESGMPKERFSAEFPKEGPSILRIQQVVRGDSAAYFCASSLAGGDNEQFFGPGTRLTVL.

Many counts were recorded for this clone. This rearrangement joins TRBV30 to TRBJ2-2; D not resolved. The CDR3 consists of 14 residues. V lost 2 bases to trimming and J lost 3 bases, with 10 bases between them. Looked up from germline, CDR1 is GTSNPN and CDR2 is SVGIG (reference sequence). CDR3 sequence: CAWSSNDYTGELFF. The CDR3 nucleotides are TGTGCCTGGAGTTCAAACGACTACACCGGGGAGCTGTTTTTT.

This clone was found a few times. The chain employs TRBV5-1 and TRBJ2-3; D may match TRBD1 or TRBD2 (6 bases each). CDR3 length: 17 residues. Germline values: CDR1 SGHRS, CDR2 YFSETQ. Between the trimmed V and J ends, which lost 4 bases and 3 bases, there was a span of 21 bases. As DNA, the CDR3 is TGCGCCAGCAGCCCCCGGTTTCGACAGGCGGGGACAGATACGCAGTATTTT. As protein: CASSPRFRQAGTDTQYF.

This clone was detected only a few times. A read error may explain this, as a much larger clone is one base away. The V gene is TRBV6-6, the J gene TRBJ1-1; the D is unclear. Germline-derived CDR1 and CDR2 are MNHNY and SVGAGI (reference sequence). The CDR3 consists of 14 residues. The CDR3 region has the DNA TGTGCCAGCAGTTACTCGACTCTGAACACTGAAGTTTTCTTT. Its translation: CASSYSTLNTEVFF.

The chain recombines TRBV7-9 with TRBJ2-1; D remains unclear. The germline CDR1 and CDR2 sequences are SEHNR and FQNEAQ (reference sequence). V dropped 2 bases and J dropped 6 bases, with 11 bases sitting between them. The CDR3 contains 14 residues. The CDR3 protein is CASSLSAPPNEQFF. CDR3 sequence (DNA): TGTGCCAGCAGCTTATCAGCACCCCCCAATGAGCAGTTCTTC.

The chain employs TRBV7-3 and TRBJ2-1; a possible D gene is TRBD1 (5 bases). Trimming pared 3 bases from V and 6 bases from J, leaving 9 bases between. Germline-derived CDR1 and CDR2 are SGHTA and FQGTGA. The CDR3 consists of 13 residues. CDR3 protein: CASSFRQGNEQFF. Here the CDR3 DNA reads TGTGCCAGCAGCTTTCGTCAGGGCAATGAGCAGTTCTTC.

The gene calls are TRBV28 and TRBJ2-6, with TRBD1 matching 10 bases. This CDR3 contains 17 residues. Germline V gives CDR1 MDHEN, CDR2 SYDVKM. Trimming removed 7 bases from V and 2 bases from J; junction bases left unmatched: 8. In DNA, the CDR3 is TGTGCCAGCAAAACACCGGGACAGGGGACTGGGGCCAACGTCCTGACTTTC. This codes for CASKTPGQGTGANVLTF.

The genes are TRBV7-2 and TRBJ2-5; D may be TRBD2 (5 bases). This CDR3 comprises 13 residues. The germline V and J ends were trimmed by 5 bases and 2 bases, with 9 bases remaining between them. Germline V gene lookup returns CDR1 SGHTA and CDR2 FQGNSA. The CDR3 region has the DNA TGTGCCAGCAGCCCACGGAGGCAAGAGACCCAGTACTTC. This encodes CASSPRRQETQYF.

This chain uses TRBV27 with TRBJ1-1; 11 bases align to TRBD1. CDR3 length: 16 residues. Germline V gene lookup returns CDR1 MNHEY and CDR2 SMNVEV (reference sequence). Germline trimming cut 3 bases from V and 4 bases from J; bases unmatched to any gene: 7. CDR3 residues: CASSFIWGTGGTEAFF. The CDR3 DNA sequence: TGTGCCAGCAGTTTTATTTGGGGGACAGGGGGCACTGAAGCTTTCTTT.

In its sample, this clone was seen once. The junction departs from the called germline gene at one end, perhaps through a read error. CDR3 nucleotide sequence: TGTGCCAGCAATTTAGTGCGGGGGCGGCGCAATGAGCAGTTCTTC. Translating gives CASNLVRGRRNEQFF. The chain uses TRBV28 and TRBJ2-1, with a possible D match to TRBD2 (7 bases). Germline V gene sequence: CDR1 MDHEN, CDR2 SYDVKM. The CDR3 has 15 residues.

In its sample, this clone was seen a few times. The V gene is TRBV5-1, the J gene TRBJ1-2; D is possibly TRBD1 (6 bases). The CDR3 sequence is 14 residues long. The germline CDR1 and CDR2 sequences are SGHRS and YFSETQ. Trimming pared 6 bases from V and 4 bases from J, leaving 16 bases between. DNA for the CDR3: TGCGCCAGCACTTCGACAGGCTCCCCCTATGGCTACACCTTC. It translates to CASTSTGSPYGYTF.